This paragraph reports one T cell receptor beta chain. What it recognizes is unknown. This clone may be a read error of a much larger clone one base away. The source of the sample is a study of T cells in Graves' hyperthyroidism and ophthalmopathy. Overall study findings and caveats: Most clonotypes expanded in the thyroid (above 0.001) were also present in blood. With a median lead of around 5.9 months before onset, the model predicted ophthalmopathy.

Germline CDR1 SEHNR, CDR2 FQNEAQ (reference sequence). The CDR3 spans 14 residues. Patients aged 18 to 65 had newly diagnosed hyperthyroidism lasting under 2 months. Ahead of any ophthalmopathy symptoms, the blood sample was obtained at the first diagnosis of hyperthyroidism. What was amplified from RNA transcripts were TCR beta CDR3 regions. The primer set for the first-round RT-PCR of the TCR CDR3 was HTBI. TCRdb itself ran the multiplex PCR reads through MiXCR, one entry per CDR3 protein. The repertoire has more than 300,000 distinct CDR3 sequences, 17% of them found once; the top ten carry around a third.

The specimen was blood. This TCR was sampled from a woman in her 30s with Graves' hyperthyroidism that later progressed to Graves' ophthalmopathy. The rearrangement links TRBV7-9 to TRBJ2-2, with TRBD2 as a possible D gene (6 bases). The CDR3 nucleotides are TGTGCCAGCAGCTTATCTCGGAATGGCGGGGAGCCGTTTTTT. Translating it yields CASSLSRNGGEPFF.